This entry lists 20 T cell receptor beta chains sequenced from one sample in a study of Ad26.COV2.S vaccination and SARS-CoV-2 variants. Profiled with immunoSEQ multiplex PCR; TCRdb holds only in-frame clones, not every one. The sample includes roughly 180,000 clones, approximately 90% seen only once; the top ten take over 4.5%. Sequencing used peripheral blood, obtained after recovery from COVID-19. The receptors stem from a human donor who had recovered from COVID-19.

The V gene is TRBV6-6, the J gene TRBJ2-1, with unresolved D. The CDR3 has 11 residues. CDR1 is MNHNY and CDR2 is SVGAGI in the germline V gene (reference sequence). Trimming removed 2 bases at V and 10 bases at J, with 6 bases between. The CDR3 DNA reads as TGTGCCAGCAGTTACCCCTCCGAGCAGTTCTTC. It encodes CASSYPSEQFF.

The chain carries TRBV2 and TRBJ1-6, with 7 positions matching TRBD1. The CDR3 contains 14 residues. V lost 1 base and J lost 8; bases outside the gene matches: 2. Per the germline V gene, CDR1 is SNHLY and CDR2 is FYNNEI. The CDR3 is CASSEDRGYSPLHF. DNA for the CDR3: TGTGCCAGCAGTGAAGACAGGGGTTATTCACCCCTCCACTTT.

This chain connects TRBV9 to TRBJ2-3, with a weak D call TRBD2 (5 bases). This CDR3 is built from 16 residues. V was clipped by 0 bases and J by 4 bases, with 15 bases between them. The V gene's germline CDR1 is SGDLS and CDR2 YYNGEE. CDR3 bases: TGTGCCAGCAGCGTAGAGACGGGGAATGGCGCAGATACGCAGTATTTT. Translating gives CASSVETGNGADTQYF.

The CDR3 reads CASSFSFQETQYF. DNA of the CDR3: TGTGCCAGCAGTTTCTCATTCCAAGAGACCCAGTACTTC. The gene calls are TRBV28 and TRBJ2-5; D call uncertain. V was pared by 3 bases and J by 1 base, with 6 bases between. Germline V lookup: CDR1 MDHEN, CDR2 SYDVKM. The CDR3 runs to 13 residues. Drawing the rest from reference TRBV28 and TRBJ2-5, the complete variable domain is DVKVTQSSRYLVKRTGEKVFLECVQDMDHENMFWYRQDPGLGLRLIYFSYDVKMKEKGDIPEGYSVSREKKERFSLILESASTNQTSMYLCASSFSFQETQYFGPGTRLLVL.

The rearrangement uses TRBV19 and TRBJ2-3; perhaps TRBD1 as D (5 bases). Looked up from germline, CDR1 is LNHDA and CDR2 is SQIVND (reference sequence). V shed 3 bases and J shed 0 bases, with 10 bases lying between them. The CDR3 covers 15 residues. In nucleotides, the CDR3 is TGTGCCAGTAGTATGGACATTCCGAGCACAGATACGCAGTATTTT. Protein product: CASSMDIPSTDTQYF. The full variable domain, in which reference TRBV19 and TRBJ2-3 provide the parts outside the CDR3, is DGGITQSPKYLFRKEGQNVTLSCEQNLNHDAMYWYRQDPGQGLRLIYYSQIVNDFQKGDIAEGYSVSREKKESFPLTVTSAQKNPTAFYLCASSMDIPSTDTQYFGPGTRLTVL.

In DNA, the CDR3 is TGTGCCAGCAGCGACGGGGAGGGCGAGCAGTACTTC. Protein product: CASSDGEGEQYF. The chain recombines TRBV7-9 with TRBJ2-7, with TRBD2 identical over 7 bases. This CDR3 has 12 amino acids. Per the germline V gene, CDR1 is SEHNR and CDR2 is FQNEAQ (reference sequence). With V trimmed by 5 bases and J by 6 bases, 4 bases remained unmatched.

This clone was observed once. The chain couples TRBV4-1 to TRBJ2-1; 8 nucleotides align to TRBD2. There are 17 residues in the CDR3. Germline V gene lookup returns CDR1 MGHRA and CDR2 YSYEKL. Trimming took 3 bases from V and 0 from J; bases not matched to a gene: 7. The CDR3 loop reads CASSHSSGPSSYNEQFF. The DNA of the CDR3 is TGCGCCAGCAGCCATTCTAGCGGGCCTAGCTCCTACAATGAGCAGTTCTTC.

The V and J genes are TRBV5-1 and TRBJ2-1, with unresolved D. The germline V gene has CDR1 SGHRS and CDR2 YFSETQ. The CDR3 sequence is 15 residues long. V was cut by 0 bases and J by 2 bases, with 9 bases left in between. As DNA, the CDR3 is TGCGCCAGCAGCTTGGCGGGTAGACCCTACAATGAGCAGTTCTTC. Protein sequence: CASSLAGRPYNEQFF.

V is TRBV5-1 and J is TRBJ2-1; D unclear. This CDR3 has 16 amino acids. Germline V lookup: CDR1 SGHRS, CDR2 YFSETQ. V lost 0 bases and J lost 1, with 11 bases in between. As DNA, the CDR3 is TGCGCCAGCAGCTTGGGGTACGGCCCTTCCTACAATGAGCAGTTCTTC. This codes for CASSLGYGPSYNEQFF.

The chain has TRBV11-2 and TRBJ1-1, with 9 bases aligning to TRBD1. This CDR3 contains 15 residues. CDR1 is SGHAT and CDR2 is FQNNGV in the germline V gene. Trimming removed 6 bases from V and 5 bases from J; junction bases left unmatched: 10. This CDR3 reads CASSSMTGGVTEAFF. As DNA, the CDR3 is TGTGCCAGCAGTTCGATGACAGGGGGGGTGACTGAAGCTTTCTTT.

The V gene is TRBV18, the J gene TRBJ2-7; the D gene is possibly TRBD1 (6 bases). Trimming left V 3 bases short and J 2 bases short, with 14 bases between. This CDR3 comprises 15 residues. Germline V gene data show CDR1 as KGHSH and CDR2 as LQKENI. CDR3 sequence reads: CASSPSGVSAYEQYF. For the CDR3, the DNA is TGTGCCAGCTCACCTTCAGGGGTAAGCGCCTACGAGCAGTACTTC.

This clone was found once. The V and J genes are TRBV29-1 and TRBJ1-2; the D gene is possibly TRBD1 (6 bases). Trimming stripped 3 bases from V and 4 bases from J, with 18 bases between. This CDR3 comprises 15 residues. Germline values: CDR1 SQVTM, CDR2 ANQGSEA. The CDR3 spells CSVDAGQMGSYGYTF. In nucleotides, the CDR3 is TGCAGCGTTGACGCTGGACAGATGGGGAGCTATGGCTACACCTTC.

The rearrangement links TRBV28 to TRBJ2-1; 8 nucleotides align to TRBD2. V trimming: 3 bases; J trimming: 4 bases; junction bases outside the gene matches: 2. The CDR3 covers 14 residues. Per the germline V gene, CDR1 is MDHEN and CDR2 is SYDVKM. CDR3 amino acids: CASSFSGGYNEQFF. The DNA of the CDR3 is TGTGCCAGCAGTTTTTCGGGGGGGTACAATGAGCAGTTCTTC.

The J gene is TRBJ2-1, the V gene TRBV3-1 (or the pseudogene TRBV3-2); perhaps TRBD1 as D (8 bases). Germline loops: CDR1 LGHDT, CDR2 YNNKEL (reference sequence). Trimming stripped 3 bases from V and 6 bases from J, with 15 bases between. This CDR3 is 15 amino acids long. CDR3 residues: CASSQGGTGLNEQFF. CDR3 DNA sequence: TGTGCCAGCAGCCAGGGGGGGACAGGCCTCAATGAGCAGTTCTTC.

The rearrangement links TRBV12-5 to TRBJ2-1; 11 positions agree with TRBD2. V shed 1 base, J shed 4 bases, and the junction held 6 bases outside the gene matches. Germline V gene data show CDR1 as LGHNT and CDR2 as FRNRAP. The CDR3 is 17 amino acids. The CDR3 region has the DNA TGTGCTAGTGGTTTGGGGGGACTAGCGGAACAATACAATGAGCAGTTCTTC. This codes for CASGLGGLAEQYNEQFF. The variable domain in full, with the rest retrieved from reference TRBV12-5 and TRBJ2-1, is DARVTQTPRHKVTEMGQEVTMRCQPILGHNTVFWYRQTMMQGLELLAYFRNRAPLDDSGMPKDRFSAEMPDATLATLKIQPSEPRDSAVYFCASGLGGLAEQYNEQFFGPGTRLTVL.

The chain recombines TRBV29-1 with TRBJ1-5; D is unclear. CDR3 length: 12 amino acids. Germline CDR1 reads SQVTM; CDR2 reads ANQGSEA. DNA for the CDR3: TGCCCAACGAGTGGGGGCAATCAGCCCCAGCATTTT. It encodes CPTSGGNQPQHF.

The chain carries TRBV28 and TRBJ1-1; tentatively, D is TRBD1 (5 bases). V lost 3 bases to trimming and J lost 5 bases, with 13 bases between them. Germline CDR1 is MDHEN and CDR2 is SYDVKM. The CDR3 has 14 amino acids. In DNA form, the CDR3 reads TGTGCCAGCAGTTTCGTCGGGGGGGGTACTGAAGCTTTCTTT. Its translation: CASSFVGGGTEAFF.

In regard to this clone: At one end, the junction sequence differs from germline, possibly due to a read error. V is TRBV5-4 and J is TRBJ2-5; the match to TRBD1 covers 7 bases. This CDR3 has 12 amino acids. Germline-derived CDR1 and CDR2 are SGHNT and YYREEE (reference sequence). The CDR3 DNA is TGTGCCAGCAGATTCCCCGGACAGGTCGAGAACTTC. This encodes CASRFPGQVENF.

This clone was seen a few times. V usage is TRBV5-1 and J usage is TRBJ2-1, with a tentative D call TRBD2 (6 bases). CDR3 length equals 14 residues. The germline V gene encodes CDR1 SGHRS and CDR2 YFSETQ. Trimming stripped 4 bases from V and 10 bases from J, with 18 bases between. CDR3 DNA: TGCGCCAGCAGCGGTGCGAGCGGGCCTGGCGAGCAGTTCTTC. Its protein is CASSGASGPGEQFF.

CDR3 DNA: TGTGCCAGCAGCCCTGGGACAAGCACAGATACGCAGTATTTT. It encodes CASSPGTSTDTQYF. The chain joins TRBV9 to TRBJ2-3, with D maybe TRBD1 (6 bases). Per germline, CDR1 SGDLS and CDR2 YYNGEE. The CDR3 extends over 14 amino acids. The V and J ends lost 4 bases and 0 bases respectively, with 9 bases between them.